What follows are 19 T cell receptor beta chains derived from one specimen sequenced in a study of blood T cell repertoires in COVID-19. Sequenced by immunoSEQ multiplex PCR; TCRdb stores in-frame clones only, minus some. The data hold 100,000 or so clones, with under 80% observed a single time. The sequenced sample consisted of peripheral blood. Receptor source: a man in his 70s with active or convalescent COVID-19.

The genes are TRBV9 and TRBJ1-3; 8 bases agree with TRBD1. CDR3 length: 14 residues. Germline V CDR1 and CDR2: SGDLS, YYNGEE. J was trimmed by 7 bases and V by 3 bases; bases with no gene match: 6. CDR3 nucleotide sequence: TGTGCCAGCAGCGCGGGACAGGAGAAGAACACCATATATTTT. This translates into CASSAGQEKNTIYF.

This clone was seen a handful of times. V is TRBV2 and J is TRBJ1-6; unclear D gene. The CDR3 length is 14 residues. Per the germline V gene, CDR1 is SNHLY and CDR2 is FYNNEI. Deletions cut 4 bases from V and 1 base from J, with 5 bases between. CDR3 in amino acids: CASSASSYNSPLHF. The CDR3 DNA reads as TGTGCCAGCAGTGCTAGTTCCTATAATTCACCCCTCCACTTT.

J is TRBJ1-1 and V is TRBV4-2; a possible D gene is TRBD1 (5 bases). From germline, CDR1 is LGHNA and CDR2 YNFKEQ. Trimming removed 0 bases from V and 3 bases from J, with 11 bases in between. This CDR3 is 15 amino acids long. The CDR3: CASSQEGQGYTEAFF. Written as DNA, the CDR3 is TGTGCCAGCAGCCAAGAGGGGCAGGGCTACACTGAAGCTTTCTTT.

This chain uses TRBV6-5 with TRBJ2-2; D not resolved. Germline V gene lookup returns CDR1 MNHEY and CDR2 SVGAGI. V gave up 2 bases and J gave up 6 bases, with 7 bases separating them. The length of the CDR3 is 13 residues. The DNA for the CDR3 is TGTGCCAGCAGTTACCGAGAGTCCGGGGAGCTGTTTTTT. Translated: CASSYRESGELFF.

The rearrangement joins TRBV19 to TRBJ1-1; no definite D call. Trimming removed 1 base from V and 1 base from J, with 7 bases in between. The CDR3 covers 14 residues. CDR1 is LNHDA and CDR2 is SQIVND in the germline V gene (reference sequence). CDR3 in amino acids: CASSIGLPNTEAFF. CDR3 coding DNA: TGTGCCAGTAGTATAGGGCTCCCGAACACTGAAGCTTTCTTT.

The chain uses TRBV29-1 and TRBJ2-5; D might be TRBD1 (6 bases). The CDR3 has 14 amino acids. Between the trimmed V and J ends, which lost 3 bases and 3 bases, there was a span of 14 bases. Germline loops: CDR1 SQVTM, CDR2 ANQGSEA. The DNA for the CDR3 is TGCAGCGTTGAGTTCGGGGCAGGGGAAGAGACCCAGTACTTC. It is translated as CSVEFGAGEETQYF.

The chain uses TRBV14 and TRBJ2-1, with TRBD2 matching over 9 bases. The germline CDR1 and CDR2 sequences are SGHDN and FVKESK. The length of the CDR3 is 19 residues. V trimming: 2 bases; J trimming: 4 bases; junction bases outside the gene matches: 15. As DNA, the CDR3 is TGTGCCAGCAGCCAAAAGAAAGTCCCCAGACTAGCGGTGTACAATGAGCAGTTCTTC. Encoded protein: CASSQKKVPRLAVYNEQFF.

The V call is TRBV19, the J call TRBJ2-1, with a possible D match to TRBD2 (6 bases). This CDR3 has 13 residues. Germline loops: CDR1 LNHDA, CDR2 SQIVND (reference sequence). Between the trimmed V and J ends, which lost 9 bases and 3 bases, there was a span of 12 bases. CDR3 sequence: CASRRRDYNEQFF. In DNA, the CDR3 is TGTGCCAGCCGCCGGAGGGACTACAATGAGCAGTTCTTC.

The V and J genes are TRBV19 and TRBJ2-6, with unresolved D. The CDR3 extends over 16 amino acids. Trimming cost V 1 base and J 0 bases, with 7 bases left between them. Germline V gene lookup returns CDR1 LNHDA and CDR2 SQIVND (reference sequence). The CDR3 sequence: CASSIGATSGANVLTF. CDR3 nucleotides: TGTGCCAGTAGTATAGGGGCGACCTCTGGGGCCAACGTCCTGACTTTC.

The chain recombines TRBV4-2 with TRBJ1-1; TRBD1 is a possible D gene (6 bases). This CDR3 is built from 16 residues. From germline, CDR1 is LGHNA and CDR2 YNFKEQ. V lost 1 base and J 1 base, leaving 13 bases between the germline ends. The CDR3 reads CASSQVIGGANTEAFF. The DNA for the CDR3 is TGTGCCAGCAGCCAAGTAATAGGGGGGGCGAACACTGAAGCTTTCTTT.

The chain uses TRBV2 and TRBJ1-1; TRBD1 matches at 11 bases. Trimming removed 5 bases from V and 6 bases from J; junction bases left unmatched: 5. The CDR3 length is 14 residues. CDR1 and CDR2 (germline): SNHLY, FYNNEI. The CDR3 DNA sequence: TGTGCCAGCAGTCGGGACAGGGGGGACGCTGAAGCTTTCTTT. Its translation is CASSRDRGDAEAFF.

The chain has TRBV6-5 and TRBJ1-2; 7 nucleotides align to TRBD1. This CDR3 region has 16 residues. Germline loops: CDR1 MNHEY, CDR2 SVGAGI. V lost 2 bases, J lost 1 base, and 7 bases stayed unmatched. The CDR3 sequence is CASSYVGGQSNYGYTF. The CDR3 coding sequence is TGTGCCAGCAGTTACGTGGGGGGACAGAGTAACTATGGCTACACCTTC.

V gene TRBV5-1 combines with J gene TRBJ2-1; D possibly corresponds to TRBD2 (5 bases). The CDR3 is 14 amino acids. V lost 0 bases and J lost 7, with 11 bases in between. CDR1 and CDR2 (germline): SGHRS, YFSETQ. CDR3 amino acids: CASSLGGSSNEQFF. The CDR3 DNA sequence: TGCGCCAGCAGCTTGGGTGGGAGTAGTAATGAGCAGTTCTTC.

The chain combines TRBV5-6 with TRBJ2-5; TRBD2 aligns across 7 bases. The CDR3 runs to 13 residues. V shed 3 bases and J 3 bases; nucleotides not matched to a gene: 2. Germline V gene sequence: CDR1 SGHDT, CDR2 YYEEEE. CDR3 in DNA: TGTGCCAGCAGCTGGGGGGGTAAAGAGACCCAGTACTTC. Its translation: CASSWGGKETQYF. The full variable domain, completed using reference TRBV5-6 and TRBJ2-5, is DAGVTQSPTHLIKTRGQQVTLRCSPKSGHDTVSWYQQALGQGPQFIFQYYEEEERQRGNFPDRFSGHQFPNYSSELNVNALLLGDSALYLCASSWGGKETQYFGPGTRLLVL.

V usage is TRBV6-1 and J usage is TRBJ2-7; D is perhaps TRBD1 (5 bases). This CDR3 has 14 amino acids. Deletions cut 2 bases from V and 2 bases from J, with 10 bases between. Looked up from germline, CDR1 is MNHNS and CDR2 is SASEGT. The CDR3 sequence is CASSEQGFTYEQYF. CDR3 in DNA: TGTGCCAGCAGTGAACAGGGCTTCACCTACGAGCAGTACTTC.

V gene TRBV7-9 combines with J gene TRBJ2-3; 10 bases line up with TRBD2. The CDR3 is made up of 15 amino acids. V lost 5 bases and J lost 6; bases outside the gene matches: 8. Germline-derived CDR1 and CDR2 are SEHNR and FQNEAQ (reference sequence). The CDR3 DNA is TGTGCCAGCAGCCATCAGCGGGGGGGCCGGGATACGCAGTATTTT. Amino acids: CASSHQRGGRDTQYF.

The chain recombines TRBV6-1 with TRBJ2-7, with 8 bases lining up with TRBD2. The CDR3 consists of 17 residues. Germline V CDR1 and CDR2: MNHNS, SASEGT. With 0 bases clipped from V and 2 bases from J, the junction kept 9 bases outside the gene matches. The CDR3 here is CASSEAWVSGIPYEQYF. The CDR3, as DNA: TGTGCCAGCAGTGAAGCTTGGGTTAGCGGGATTCCCTACGAGCAGTACTTC.

V usage is TRBV10-3 and J usage is TRBJ2-2; TRBD2 matches at 9 bases. CDR3 length: 15 residues. Unmatched junction bases numbered 2, after V lost 6 bases and J lost 0 bases. CDR1 and CDR2 (germline): ENHRY, SYGVKD. CDR3 in DNA: TGTGCCATCAGAGCGGGAGGAACGAACACCGGGGAGCTGTTTTTT. Translation: CAIRAGGTNTGELFF.

The chain links TRBV28 to TRBJ2-7; TRBD2 aligns across 8 bases. The CDR3 runs to 15 residues. J lost 4 bases, V lost 3 bases, and 8 bases had no gene match. CDR1 is MDHEN and CDR2 is SYDVKM in the germline V gene. CDR3 loop: CASSLERGSHYEQYF. In DNA, the CDR3 is TGTGCCAGCAGTTTGGAGCGGGGGTCCCATTACGAGCAGTACTTC.